The 24 T cell receptor beta chains listed next were all sequenced from one sample in a study of technical replicates of blood from several donors. Assay used: immunoSEQ multiplex PCR; TCRdb lists only in-frame clones, some missing. The sample yields about 100,000 clones, around 93% seen once. Sequencing was carried out using T cells isolated from PBMCs. These receptors were obtained from a human donor in good health.

The chain links TRBV6-1 to TRBJ1-1, with D perhaps TRBD1 (6 bases). CDR3 size: 15 residues. Germline lookup yields CDR1 MNHNS and CDR2 SASEGT. Trimming removed 1 base from V and 4 bases from J, with 13 bases in between. CDR3 nucleotides: TGTGCCAGCAGTGAAGTGATTGGGGGCCGCACTGAAGCTTTCTTT. Its translation: CASSEVIGGRTEAFF.

The chain combines TRBV27 with TRBJ2-3; no clear D. This CDR3 has 12 amino acids. V lost 5 bases, J lost 2 bases, and 5 bases lay in between. Germline loops: CDR1 MNHEY, CDR2 SMNVEV (reference sequence). CDR3 nucleotides: TGTGCCAGCAGTGCGTCCACAGATACGCAGTATTTT. It codes for CASSASTDTQYF.

The CDR3 DNA is TGTGCCAGTAGCCAGCGTCCCTCGAATCAGCCCCAGCATTTT. Amino acids: CASSQRPSNQPQHF. The chain uses TRBV19 and TRBJ1-5; D unresolved. V shed 6 bases and J shed 4 bases, with 13 bases lying between them. The CDR3 covers 14 residues. CDR1 LNHDA and CDR2 SQIVND come from the germline V gene (reference sequence).

V usage is TRBV27 and J usage is TRBJ2-1; 7 bases are shared with TRBD2. The CDR3 is 15 residues long. Germline values: CDR1 MNHEY, CDR2 SMNVEV (reference sequence). The V segment lost 5 bases and the J segment 2 bases; nucleotides outside the gene matches: 6. The CDR3 region has the DNA TGTGCCAGCAGTCTGGGGGGGAGGGCCTACAATGAGCAGTTCTTC. It codes for CASSLGGRAYNEQFF.

With regard to this clone: An end of the junction does not agree with germline; a read error may underlie this. The chain's CDR3 is CASTLGGGRAYEQYF. DNA of the CDR3: TGTGCCAGCACCTTAGGTGGCGGGAGGGCTTACGAGCAGTACTTC. The V and J genes are TRBV7-8 and TRBJ2-7, with 9 bases matching TRBD2. The CDR3 length is 15 residues. In germline, CDR1 is SGHVS, CDR2 FQNEAQ.

V is TRBV5-1 and J is TRBJ2-2; 8 bases align to TRBD2. The trim removed 3 bases at V and 3 bases at J, leaving 7 bases unmatched. The CDR3 runs to 16 residues. In germline, CDR1 is SGHRS, CDR2 YFSETQ. In nucleotides, the CDR3 is TGCGCCAGCAGCTATACTAGCGGAGCCCACACCGGGGAGCTGTTTTTT. It specifies CASSYTSGAHTGELFF.

The rearrangement joins TRBV30 to TRBJ1-3; D not certain. Germline values: CDR1 GTSNPN, CDR2 SVGIG (reference sequence). The CDR3 covers 16 residues. V was pared by 2 bases and J by 0 bases, with 14 bases between. The CDR3: CAWSFGTAHSGNTIYF. The CDR3 nucleotides read TGTGCCTGGAGTTTTGGTACAGCTCACTCTGGAAACACCATATATTTT.

As concerns this clone: One junction end disagrees with the germline gene, perhaps due to a read error. The chain uses TRBV28 and TRBJ1-5; D might be TRBD1 (6 bases). The CDR3 is 14 residues long. Germline CDR1 and CDR2: MDHEN and SYDVKM. The CDR3: CASSPRGSDQPQHF. As DNA, the CDR3 is TGTGCCAGCAGTCCCAGGGGTAGCGATCAGCCCCAGCATTTT.

The chain joins TRBV6-5 to TRBJ2-7, with 15 bases fitting TRBD2. V trimming: 5 bases; J trimming: 4 bases; junction bases outside the gene matches: 3. There are 15 residues in the CDR3. Looked up from germline, CDR1 is MNHEY and CDR2 is SVGAGI. Here the CDR3 DNA reads TGTGCCAGCAGTAGGACTAGCGGGAGGGGATACGAGCAGTACTTC. Translation gives CASSRTSGRGYEQYF.

The J gene is TRBJ2-5, the V gene TRBV6-1, with 8 nucleotides matching TRBD1. The germline V gene encodes CDR1 MNHNS and CDR2 SASEGT. Trimming cost V 11 bases and J 6 bases; bases outside gene matches: 14. The CDR3 consists of 14 residues. The CDR3 nucleotides read TGTGCCTCCAAGGGGCCCGACAGGGGACAGACCCAGTACTTC. Translated, it gives CASKGPDRGQTQYF.

The gene calls are TRBV10-3 and TRBJ2-7; maybe TRBD2 (5 bases). V lost 7 bases, J lost 3 bases, and 13 bases lay in between. CDR3 length equals 13 residues. The germline gives CDR1 ENHRY, CDR2 SYGVKD. The CDR3 DNA follows: TGTGCCATCAAGAGGGAACCACTCTACGAGCAGTACTTC. This codes for CAIKREPLYEQYF.

The J gene is TRBJ1-5, the V gene TRBV27, with 7 bases fitting TRBD1. After removal of 5 bases from V and 0 bases from J, the junction contained 10 bases not matched to a gene. This CDR3 spans 17 amino acids. Germline loops: CDR1 MNHEY, CDR2 SMNVEV (reference sequence). CDR3 bases: TGTGCCAGCAGTCCGGGACAGCCTCTTTATAGCAATCAGCCCCAGCATTTT. This encodes CASSPGQPLYSNQPQHF.

The V call is TRBV18, the J call TRBJ1-1; D call uncertain. Per germline, CDR1 KGHSH and CDR2 LQKENI. The CDR3 has 13 amino acids. V shed 3 bases and J shed 4 bases, with 9 bases lying between them. The CDR3 sequence: CASSPQEGTEAFF. CDR3 nucleotides: TGTGCCAGCTCACCGCAGGAGGGCACTGAAGCTTTCTTT. The entire variable domain, with the rest obtained from reference TRBV18 and TRBJ1-1, is as follows: NAGVMQNPRHLVRRRGQEARLRCSPMKGHSHVYWYRQLPEEGLKFMVYLQKENIIDESGMPKERFSAEFPKEGPSILRIQQVVRGDSAAYFCASSPQEGTEAFFGQGTRLTVV.

The chain has TRBV14 and TRBJ2-5; 8 bases fit TRBD2. The CDR3 is 15 residues long. The germline V gene encodes CDR1 SGHDN and CDR2 FVKESK. Germline trimming cut 0 bases from V and 1 base from J; bases unmatched to any gene: 1. CDR3 in amino acids: CASSQDGTSQETQYF. CDR3 nucleotide sequence: TGTGCCAGCAGCCAAGATGGGACTAGCCAAGAGACCCAGTACTTC.

The V call is TRBV7-2, the J call TRBJ2-1; 8 nucleotides line up with TRBD2. The CDR3 covers 16 residues. V lost 2 bases, J lost 1 base, and 4 bases stayed unmatched. The germline gives CDR1 SGHTA, CDR2 FQGNSA. The CDR3 region is CASSLTGGGSYNEQFF. In DNA form, the CDR3 reads TGTGCCAGCAGCTTAACGGGGGGGGGATCCTACAATGAGCAGTTCTTC.

The rearrangement joins TRBV4-2 to TRBJ2-1; TRBD2 matches 13 bases. From germline, CDR1 is LGHNA and CDR2 YNFKEQ. The V segment lost 5 bases and the J segment 4 bases; nucleotides outside the gene matches: 11. The CDR3 spans 18 residues. The DNA for the CDR3 is TGTGCCAGCAGCTCCCGACTAGCGGGAGGCCTCGGGTACAATGAGCAGTTCTTC. Residues: CASSSRLAGGLGYNEQFF.

The chain is built from TRBV7-6 and TRBJ2-3; D call uncertain. There are 17 residues in the CDR3. Trimming took off 3 bases at V and 0 bases at J, with 16 bases between the two ends. Germline CDR1 is SGHVS and CDR2 is FNYEAQ. The CDR3, as DNA: TGTGCCAGCAGCTTTCCCCGGTTTAGCCTCAGCACAGATACGCAGTATTTT. This translates into CASSFPRFSLSTDTQYF.

This clone was observed once. This rearrangement joins TRBV5-4 to TRBJ1-1, with TRBD1 as a possible D gene (5 bases). CDR3 length: 13 residues. CDR1 and CDR2 (germline): SGHNT, YYREEE (reference sequence). Trimming took off 4 bases at V and 4 bases at J, with 11 bases between the two ends. The CDR3 reads CASSPTGATEAFF. The DNA for the CDR3 is TGTGCCAGCAGCCCTACTGGGGCCACTGAAGCTTTCTTT.

The chain joins TRBV2 to TRBJ1-2; 7 bases agree with TRBD1. The CDR3 consists of 14 residues. Germline assignment: CDR1 SNHLY and CDR2 FYNNEI. Trimming took 6 bases from V and 4 from J; bases not matched to a gene: 8. The CDR3 is CASSRDSPTYGYTF. The CDR3 DNA sequence: TGTGCCAGCAGCCGGGACAGCCCTACCTATGGCTACACCTTC.

The V gene is TRBV4-2, the J gene TRBJ2-4, with D maybe TRBD1 (5 bases). CDR1 and CDR2 from the germline V gene are LGHNA and YNFKEQ. CDR3 length: 15 amino acids. V lost 0 bases and J 2 bases, leaving 8 bases between the germline ends. CDR3 DNA sequence: TGTGCCAGCAGCCAAGAGTCAGGGACCAAAAACATTCAGTACTTC. Protein: CASSQESGTKNIQYF.

The rearrangement uses TRBV19 and TRBJ1-5; 7 positions match TRBD1. V gave up 6 bases and J gave up 7 bases; unmatched junction bases: 9. CDR1 LNHDA and CDR2 SQIVND come from the germline V gene (reference sequence). The CDR3 loop spans 14 amino acids. CDR3 residues: CASSTRQGQQPQHF. CDR3 DNA: TGTGCCAGTAGCACCAGACAGGGCCAACAGCCCCAGCATTTT. The full variable domain, its missing parts supplied by reference TRBV19 and TRBJ1-5, is DGGITQSPKYLFRKEGQNVTLSCEQNLNHDAMYWYRQDPGQGLRLIYYSQIVNDFQKGDIAEGYSVSREKKESFPLTVTSAQKNPTAFYLCASSTRQGQQPQHFGDGTRLSIL.

The V call is TRBV20-1, the J call TRBJ2-5; D gene unclear. Germline CDR1 reads DFQATT; CDR2 reads SNEGSKA (reference sequence). V was trimmed by 4 bases and J by 2 bases, leaving 5 bases between them. The CDR3 has 11 residues. The CDR3 DNA reads as TGCAGTGCTACCCCTCAAGAGACCCAGTACTTC. This gives the protein CSATPQETQYF.

The chain joins TRBV7-2 to TRBJ2-1; TRBD2 matches 7 bases. CDR3 length equals 15 residues. Trimming took 2 bases from V and 7 from J; bases not matched to a gene: 8. Germline CDR1 is SGHTA and CDR2 is FQGNSA. The CDR3 bases are TGTGCCAGCAGCTTATGGGGGGAGGGGTATAATGAGCAGTTCTTC. As protein: CASSLWGEGYNEQFF.

The V call is TRBV19, the J call TRBJ1-2; 7 bases match TRBD1. The J segment lost 4 bases and the V segment lost 5 bases, leaving 7 bases of the junction unmatched. There are 14 residues in the CDR3. The V gene's germline CDR1 is LNHDA and CDR2 SQIVND (reference sequence). CDR3 in amino acids: CASSSSTGLYGYTF. The CDR3 nucleotides read TGTGCCAGTAGTTCCTCGACAGGGCTCTATGGCTACACCTTC.